These 18 T cell receptor beta chains share one sample of origin, sequenced in a study of beta chain features in type 1 diabetes. Expressed TCRB transcripts were sequenced after all isolated RNA was converted to cDNA. Produced via immunoSEQ multiplex PCR; TCRdb's table is partial and in-frame only. This sample has over 120,000 clones, with about 10% found just once. The specimen was naive CD4+ T cells from blood. These receptors were taken from a man between 18 and 29 years old in good health.

This clone came up many times. The J gene is TRBJ1-4, the V gene TRBV4-3, with D uncertain. CDR3 length equals 12 residues. Germline V lookup: CDR1 LGHNA, CDR2 YSLEER. V was pared by 3 bases and J by 11 bases, with 10 bases between. The CDR3 nucleotides read TGCGCCAGCAGCCACCGACCAGGCAAACTGTTTTTT. Translated, it gives CASSHRPGKLFF.

The CDR3 sequence: CASSNPGPTYEQYF. The CDR3 DNA reads TGTGCCAGCAGTAACCCAGGGCCGACTTACGAGCAGTACTTC. This chain links TRBV6-1 with TRBJ2-7, with a possible D match to TRBD1 (5 bases). The CDR3 runs 14 residues. Germline V gene sequence: CDR1 MNHNS, CDR2 SASEGT. V shed 5 bases and J shed 4 bases, with 15 bases lying between them.

J is TRBJ2-2 and V is TRBV7-2; weak D call: TRBD1 (9 bases). Germline V gene lookup returns CDR1 SGHTA and CDR2 FQGNSA. This CDR3 has 17 amino acids. Trimming left V 4 bases short and J 5 bases short, with 20 bases between. This CDR3 reads CASSSGGGQGVTGELFF. In DNA form, the CDR3 reads TGTGCCAGCAGCTCCGGGGGGGGACAGGGTGTAACCGGGGAGCTGTTTTTT.

This rearrangement joins TRBV28 to TRBJ2-2; the D gene is possibly TRBD2 (6 bases). Germline V lookup: CDR1 MDHEN, CDR2 SYDVKM. The CDR3 is 15 amino acids. The V end was cut by 7 bases, the J end by 5 bases, with 17 bases between. The CDR3, as DNA: TGTGCCAGCACCCTGTCCAGGGCGGGAACCGGGGAGCTGTTTTTT. It specifies CASTLSRAGTGELFF.

The rearrangement uses TRBV4-3 and TRBJ2-1, with 9 bases matching TRBD1. Losses at the gene ends were 5 bases for V and 2 bases for J; bases not matched to a gene: 7. The CDR3 sequence is 16 residues long. Germline V lookup: CDR1 LGHNA, CDR2 YSLEER. CDR3 in amino acids: CASSAGTGLPYNEQFF. CDR3 coding DNA: TGCGCCAGCAGCGCCGGGACAGGGTTACCCTACAATGAGCAGTTCTTC.

The rearrangement joins TRBV7-6 to TRBJ1-2; D remains unclear. Germline CDR1 SGHVS, CDR2 FNYEAQ. The CDR3 has 14 amino acids. The V end lost 0 bases, the J end lost 7 bases, and 12 bases lay between the germline ends. CDR3: CASSLAAATGGYTF. Here the CDR3 DNA reads TGTGCCAGCAGCTTAGCAGCCGCAACGGGTGGCTACACCTTC.

V usage is TRBV28 and J usage is TRBJ2-7; 12 positions match TRBD2. J gave up 4 bases and V 5 bases, and 6 bases lay outside the gene matches. Germline CDR1 reads MDHEN; CDR2 reads SYDVKM. This CDR3 spans 15 amino acids. CDR3 amino acids: CASSPGTSGYYEQYF. As DNA, the CDR3 is TGTGCCAGCAGTCCGGGGACTAGCGGGTATTACGAGCAGTACTTC.

A word on this clone: This sample includes further DNA sequences coding for the same CDR3. The rearrangement joins TRBV9 to TRBJ2-7; TRBD1 matches 7 bases. Losses at the gene ends were 3 bases for V and 3 bases for J; bases not matched to a gene: 0. The CDR3 consists of 12 residues. The V gene's germline CDR1 is SGDLS and CDR2 YYNGEE. CDR3 sequence (DNA): TGTGCCAGCAGCGGACAGGGCTACGAGCAGTACTTC. This codes for CASSGQGYEQYF.

The rearrangement uses TRBV7-2 and TRBJ1-2; the match to TRBD1 covers 7 bases. The J segment lost 6 bases and the V segment lost 5 bases, leaving 3 bases of the junction unmatched. Germline V lookup: CDR1 SGHTA, CDR2 FQGNSA. This CDR3 is built from 12 residues. CDR3 amino acids: CASSATGDGYTF. The CDR3 DNA sequence: TGTGCCAGCAGCGCCACAGGGGATGGCTACACCTTC. Supplemented by reference TRBV7-2 and TRBJ1-2, the full variable domain reads GAGVSQSPSNKVTEKGKDVELRCDPISGHTALYWYRQSLGQGLEFLIYFQGNSAPDKSGLPSDRFSAERTGGSVSTLTIQRTQQEDSAVYLCASSATGDGYTFGSGTRLTVV.

This clone was seen a handful of times. The rearrangement uses TRBV27 and TRBJ1-1; unclear D gene. CDR1 is MNHEY, CDR2 SMNVEV, per germline (reference sequence). V lost 5 bases to trimming and J lost 5 bases, with 15 bases between them. The CDR3 is 14 residues long. This chain's CDR3 is CASSRTPPRTEAFF. CDR3 coding DNA: TGTGCCAGCAGTCGCACTCCCCCTAGAACTGAAGCTTTCTTT.

The V call is TRBV28, the J call TRBJ2-7; TRBD1 matches at 11 bases. Germline CDR1 is MDHEN and CDR2 is SYDVKM. The CDR3 is made up of 15 amino acids. Trimming took 3 bases from V and 7 from J; bases not matched to a gene: 8. The CDR3 loop is CASSLGGQGALEQYF. CDR3 coding DNA: TGTGCCAGCAGTTTGGGTGGACAGGGGGCTTTAGAGCAGTACTTC. The full variable domain, rest sourced from reference TRBV28 and TRBJ2-7, is DVKVTQSSRYLVKRTGEKVFLECVQDMDHENMFWYRQDPGLGLRLIYFSYDVKMKEKGDIPEGYSVSREKKERFSLILESASTNQTSMYLCASSLGGQGALEQYFGPGTRLTVT.

This chain joins TRBV6-5 and TRBJ1-2; 9 bases fit TRBD1. Germline-derived CDR1 and CDR2 are MNHEY and SVGAGI. With 5 bases clipped from V and 0 bases from J, the junction kept 1 base outside the gene matches. The CDR3 length is 14 residues. The CDR3 sequence: CASSRQGANYGYTF. CDR3 coding DNA: TGTGCCAGCAGTCGACAGGGGGCTAACTATGGCTACACCTTC.

This rearrangement joins TRBV18 to TRBJ1-5, with D uncertain. The V gene lost 2 bases and the J gene lost 5 bases, with 7 bases spanning the gap. This CDR3 has 13 residues. Germline V gives CDR1 KGHSH, CDR2 LQKENI. DNA of the CDR3: TGTGCCAGCTCACCAGCCCAGGATCAGCCCCAGCATTTT. It translates to CASSPAQDQPQHF.

V gene TRBV4-1 combines with J gene TRBJ1-2, with 9 positions matching TRBD1. The CDR3 runs 14 residues. Germline CDR1 and CDR2: MGHRA and YSYEKL. V dropped 6 bases and J dropped 4; count of bases not matched to a gene: 6. The CDR3 spells CASRRTGAFYGYTF. DNA of the CDR3: TGCGCCAGCAGACGGACAGGGGCCTTCTATGGCTACACCTTC.

This clone was counted at least ten times. The V call is TRBV5-1, the J call TRBJ2-1, with D tentatively TRBD1 (6 bases). V was pared by 0 bases and J by 8 bases, with 12 bases between. The CDR3 runs 14 residues. The germline V gene encodes CDR1 SGHRS and CDR2 YFSETQ. The CDR3, as DNA: TGCGCCAGCAGCTTGGTTACAGGGTGGTATGAGCAGTTCTTC. Residues: CASSLVTGWYEQFF.

This clone was recorded many times. V is TRBV29-1 and J is TRBJ2-7, with 9 bases identical to TRBD1. The CDR3 is 13 amino acids. The V segment lost 7 bases and the J segment 5 bases; nucleotides outside the gene matches: 9. Per germline, CDR1 SQVTM and CDR2 ANQGSEA. The CDR3 DNA reads as TGCAGCGGAACCGGGACAGGGAGCCACGAGCAGTACTTC. As protein: CSGTGTGSHEQYF.

This clone has a handful of counts. The chain recombines TRBV25-1 with TRBJ2-3, with D tentatively TRBD2 (8 bases). Germline CDR1 MGHDK, CDR2 SYGVNS. This CDR3 has 18 residues. Trimming pared 1 base from V and 5 bases from J, leaving 22 bases between. The CDR3 DNA is TGTGCCAGCAGTGAATCACCGGGGGGGCAGGGGGTACTAGATACGCAGTATTTT. Its translation: CASSESPGGQGVLDTQYF.

This chain connects TRBV28 to TRBJ2-1; the match to TRBD1 covers 11 bases. The CDR3 totals 16 residues. The germline V gene encodes CDR1 MDHEN and CDR2 SYDVKM. The ends lost 5 bases at V and 6 bases at J; junction bases unmatched: 9. The chain's CDR3 is CASSPPGTGGVNEQFF. The CDR3 DNA sequence: TGTGCCAGCAGTCCCCCCGGGACAGGGGGTGTCAATGAGCAGTTCTTC.